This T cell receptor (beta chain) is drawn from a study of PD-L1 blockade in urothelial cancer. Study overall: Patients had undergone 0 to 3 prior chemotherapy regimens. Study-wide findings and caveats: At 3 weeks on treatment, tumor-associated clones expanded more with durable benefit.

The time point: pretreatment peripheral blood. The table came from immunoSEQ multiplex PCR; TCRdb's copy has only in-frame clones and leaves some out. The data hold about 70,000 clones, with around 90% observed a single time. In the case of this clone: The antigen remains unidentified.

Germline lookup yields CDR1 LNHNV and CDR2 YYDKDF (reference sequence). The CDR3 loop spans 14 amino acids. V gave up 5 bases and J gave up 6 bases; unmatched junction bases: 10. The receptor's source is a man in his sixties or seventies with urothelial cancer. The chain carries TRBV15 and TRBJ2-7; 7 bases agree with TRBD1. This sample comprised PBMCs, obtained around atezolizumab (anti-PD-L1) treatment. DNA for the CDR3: TGTGCCACCAGCCGTCTGAGACAGGGTTCCGAGCAGTACTTC. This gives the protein CATSRLRQGSEQYF.